A single sample is the source of the 28 T cell receptor beta chains below, sequenced in a study of blood T cell repertoires in COVID-19. Measured with immunoSEQ multiplex PCR; TCRdb has only the in-frame clones, and not every one. The repertoire includes 150,000 to 180,000 clones, under 95% of them detected once, and 0.55% sits in the top ten. The sample comprised peripheral blood. These TCRs come from a middle-aged man with acute or convalescent COVID-19.

V gene TRBV7-9 combines with J gene TRBJ1-1, with a weak D call TRBD1 (6 bases). Trimming removed 5 bases from V and 5 bases from J, with 15 bases in between. Germline loops: CDR1 SEHNR, CDR2 FQNEAQ (reference sequence). The CDR3 is made up of 14 amino acids. In nucleotides, the CDR3 is TGTGCCAGCAGCGTACAGGGTGGTAAGACTGAAGCTTTCTTT. Its translation: CASSVQGGKTEAFF.

This rearrangement joins TRBV6-5 to TRBJ1-1, with 7 bases identical to TRBD1. V was pared by 6 bases and J by 2 bases, with 6 bases of the junction left unmatched. This CDR3 is built from 14 residues. CDR1 MNHEY and CDR2 SVGAGI come from the germline V gene. CDR3 in amino acids: CASRRDSTNTEAFF. CDR3 in DNA: TGTGCCAGCAGGAGGGACAGCACTAACACTGAAGCTTTCTTT.

This chain joins TRBV7-3 and TRBJ1-6, with TRBD1 as a possible D gene (5 bases). Trimming stripped 5 bases from V and 6 bases from J, with 11 bases between. Germline-derived CDR1 and CDR2 are SGHTA and FQGTGA. The CDR3 totals 14 residues. CDR3 loop: CASSAGGVNSPLHF. The DNA for the CDR3 is TGTGCCAGCAGCGCCGGGGGAGTTAATTCACCCCTCCACTTT.

The chain's CDR3 is CASRPGTSGGNEQFF. In nucleotides, the CDR3 is TGTGCCAGCAGGCCCGGGACTAGCGGGGGCAATGAGCAGTTCTTC. The genes are TRBV7-8 and TRBJ2-1; TRBD2 matches 14 bases. Germline values: CDR1 SGHVS, CDR2 FQNEAQ. V shed 6 bases and J 6 bases; nucleotides not matched to a gene: 4. The CDR3 contains 15 residues.

V and J are TRBV11-2 and TRBJ2-7; the D gene is possibly TRBD1 (5 bases). Germline values: CDR1 SGHAT, CDR2 FQNNGV. Trimming left V 0 bases short and J 6 bases short, with 15 bases between. CDR3 length: 15 amino acids. DNA of the CDR3: TGTGCCAGCAGCTTAGATCCTGGCAGGGCCGGCGAGCAGTACGTC. It yields the protein CASSLDPGRAGEQYV.

The V and J genes are TRBV3-1 (or the pseudogene TRBV3-2) and TRBJ1-1, with TRBD1 matching 8 bases. The ends lost 7 bases at V and 7 bases at J; junction bases unmatched: 2. Germline CDR1 is LGHDT and CDR2 is YNNKEL (reference sequence). The CDR3 has 11 amino acids. The CDR3 DNA reads TGTGCCAGCATAGGACAGGGTGAAGCTTTCTTT. It translates to CASIGQGEAFF.

V usage is TRBV7-9 and J usage is TRBJ2-1; the D is unclear. CDR1 is SEHNR and CDR2 is FQNEAQ in the germline V gene (reference sequence). V was cut by 5 bases and J by 8 bases, with 10 bases left in between. CDR3 length: 12 amino acids. The CDR3: CASSGPEDEQFF. The CDR3 coding sequence is TGTGCCAGCAGCGGGCCAGAAGATGAGCAGTTCTTC.

This clone was observed a handful of times. The genes are TRBV7-9 and TRBJ1-4; D uncertain. This CDR3 region has 13 residues. Trimming took 2 bases from V and 8 from J, leaving 9 bases between them. The germline gives CDR1 SEHNR, CDR2 FQNEAQ (reference sequence). The CDR3 loop is CASSLKSTEKLFF. DNA of the CDR3: TGTGCCAGCAGCTTAAAGTCGACAGAAAAACTGTTTTTT.

This chain connects TRBV9 to TRBJ2-3, with a tentative D call TRBD2 (5 bases). CDR1 and CDR2 from the germline V gene are SGDLS and YYNGEE. The CDR3 consists of 15 residues. The germline V and J ends were trimmed by 2 bases and 2 bases, with 12 bases remaining between them. CDR3 in amino acids: CASSVEGELTDTQYF. CDR3 nucleotide sequence: TGTGCCAGCAGCGTCGAGGGAGAACTCACAGATACGCAGTATTTT.

The chain has TRBV6-4 and TRBJ2-1, with 7 positions matching TRBD1. V lost 3 bases to trimming and J lost 0 bases; unmatched junction nucleotides: 2. Germline-derived CDR1 and CDR2 are MRHNA and SNTAGT. This CDR3 is 15 amino acids long. CDR3 sequence (DNA): TGTGCCAGCAGTGAGGGACAGAGCTCCTACAATGAGCAGTTCTTC. Its translation: CASSEGQSSYNEQFF.

This rearrangement joins TRBV6-6 to TRBJ2-2; the D gene is possibly TRBD1 (5 bases). Germline V gene sequence: CDR1 MNHNY, CDR2 SVGAGI (reference sequence). This CDR3 contains 14 residues. The V end was cut by 6 bases, the J end by 1 base, with 9 bases between. The chain's CDR3 is CASRADRNTGELFF. The CDR3 nucleotides read TGTGCCAGCAGGGCTGACAGGAACACCGGGGAGCTGTTTTTT.

This chain joins TRBV29-1 and TRBJ1-2, with TRBD1 matching over 9 bases. Losses at the gene ends were 4 bases for V and 7 bases for J; bases not matched to a gene: 4. The CDR3 length is 12 residues. Germline loops: CDR1 SQVTM, CDR2 ANQGSEA. The CDR3 DNA follows: TGCAGCGTTGTCCCGGACAGGGGTGGCTACACCTTC. Residues: CSVVPDRGGYTF.

This chain links TRBV5-1 with TRBJ1-1, with a tentative D call TRBD1 (5 bases). Germline V CDR1 and CDR2: SGHRS, YFSETQ. Trimming took 4 bases from V and 5 from J, leaving 15 bases between them. The CDR3 covers 14 residues. The CDR3 reads CASSQGVGRTEAFF. CDR3 DNA: TGCGCCAGCAGCCAGGGCGTGGGGAGGACTGAAGCTTTCTTT.

V usage is TRBV6-6 and J usage is TRBJ1-4; the match to TRBD1 covers 8 bases. CDR1 and CDR2 (germline): MNHNY, SVGAGI (reference sequence). V dropped 7 bases and J dropped 5; count of bases not matched to a gene: 3. CDR3 size: 13 residues. DNA for the CDR3: TGTGCCAGCAAGGACAGGGAAAATGAAAAACTGTTTTTT. This gives the protein CASKDRENEKLFF.

V and J are TRBV4-1 and TRBJ1-4; 7 positions agree with TRBD1. The V and J ends lost 0 bases and 5 bases, in that order; junction bases with no gene match: 6. The germline V gene has CDR1 MGHRA and CDR2 YSYEKL. The CDR3 spans 16 residues. This chain's CDR3 is CASSQDRGGLNEKLFF. The CDR3 DNA reads TGCGCCAGCAGCCAAGATAGAGGGGGCCTGAATGAAAAACTGTTTTTT.

The V and J genes are TRBV7-9 and TRBJ1-1; the match to TRBD1 covers 8 bases. Germline V CDR1 and CDR2: SEHNR, FQNEAQ (reference sequence). The CDR3 totals 17 residues. The V segment lost 3 bases and the J segment 5 bases; nucleotides outside the gene matches: 14. The chain's CDR3 is CASSLGQGQEELTEAFF. CDR3 in DNA: TGTGCCAGCAGCTTGGGGCAGGGACAGGAGGAATTGACTGAAGCTTTCTTT.

CDR3 in amino acids: CASSSGGYGYTF. CDR3 bases: TGTGCCAGCAGTTCCGGAGGCTATGGCTACACCTTC. This chain connects TRBV27 to TRBJ1-2; no reliable D call. Looked up from germline, CDR1 is MNHEY and CDR2 is SMNVEV (reference sequence). V was cut by 4 bases and J by 4 bases, with 7 bases left in between. This CDR3 has 12 residues.

This chain uses TRBV5-5 with TRBJ2-7; D call uncertain. The germline V and J ends were trimmed by 2 bases and 3 bases, with 12 bases remaining between them. Germline lookup yields CDR1 SGHKS and CDR2 YYEKEE (reference sequence). CDR3 length equals 14 residues. CDR3 sequence (DNA): TGTGCCAGCAGCTTAGCGCGATCAATCTACGAGCAGTACGTC. This codes for CASSLARSIYEQYV.

This clone has just one count. The chain joins TRBV19 to TRBJ1-1; D is uncertain. Trimming stripped 5 bases from V and 3 bases from J, with 10 bases between. The CDR3 runs to 13 residues. CDR1 is LNHDA, CDR2 SQIVND, per germline (reference sequence). The CDR3 DNA sequence: TGTGCCAGTAGTTTACAGTCGGACACTGAAGCTTTCTTT. This gives the protein CASSLQSDTEAFF. Using reference TRBV19 and TRBJ1-1 for the parts outside the CDR3, the full variable domain is DGGITQSPKYLFRKEGQNVTLSCEQNLNHDAMYWYRQDPGQGLRLIYYSQIVNDFQKGDIAEGYSVSREKKESFPLTVTSAQKNPTAFYLCASSLQSDTEAFFGQGTRLTVV.

The chain combines TRBV10-2 with TRBJ2-3; tentative D call: TRBD1 (6 bases). Germline CDR1 and CDR2: WSHSY and SAAADI. The CDR3 is 15 residues long. V was trimmed by 0 bases and J by 6 bases, leaving 13 bases between them. The DNA of the CDR3 is TGCGCCAGCAGTGAGTCGGTCCCAGGGGCGGATACGCAGTATTTT. It codes for CASSESVPGADTQYF.

This clone was seen only a few times. This chain joins TRBV24-1 and TRBJ2-1; 9 positions match TRBD2. V lost 8 bases, J lost 12 bases, and 16 bases stayed unmatched. Germline V lookup: CDR1 KGHDR, CDR2 SFDVKD. The CDR3 is made up of 15 amino acids. The CDR3 coding sequence is TGTGCCACCACCGACCCGACTAGCGGAGGTAGTAGGCAGTTCTTC. It codes for CATTDPTSGGSRQFF.

The CDR3 bases are TGTGCCGTCCCGGGACAGTTTAACTATGGCTACACCTTC. This sequence encodes CAVPGQFNYGYTF. The V call is TRBV6-5, the J call TRBJ1-2; TRBD1 aligns across 7 bases. Germline assignment: CDR1 MNHEY and CDR2 SVGAGI. V trimming: 11 bases; J trimming: 1 base; junction bases outside the gene matches: 7. The CDR3 is 13 residues long.

This rearrangement joins TRBV28 to TRBJ2-2, with D perhaps matching TRBD1 (6 bases). The CDR3 runs to 16 residues. Trimming took off 5 bases at V and 7 bases at J, with 20 bases between the two ends. Looked up from germline, CDR1 is MDHEN and CDR2 is SYDVKM. The CDR3 sequence: CASSPPGQPRRGELFF. The CDR3 region has the DNA TGTGCCAGCAGTCCCCCTGGACAGCCCCGACGCGGGGAGCTGTTTTTT.

This rearrangement joins TRBV9 to TRBJ2-7, with TRBD1 as a possible D gene (5 bases). CDR3 length equals 14 residues. Germline CDR1 reads SGDLS; CDR2 reads YYNGEE. Trimming took 0 bases from V and 5 from J, leaving 12 bases between them. CDR3 coding DNA: TGTGCCAGCAGCGTAGCAGGGTCGCCGGACGAGCAGTACTTC. Translating gives CASSVAGSPDEQYF.

This chain links TRBV7-2 with TRBJ2-5, with D possibly matching TRBD2 (6 bases). Germline V CDR1 and CDR2: SGHTA, FQGNSA. The CDR3 runs to 11 residues. V was trimmed by 1 base and J by 14 bases, leaving 11 bases between them. The CDR3 is CASSLGLDLYF. CDR3 in DNA: TGTGCCAGCAGCTTAGGACTAGACCTTTACTTC.

This clone was detected only once. The chain is built from TRBV4-1 and TRBJ2-3; TRBD2 matches 7 bases. V dropped 2 bases and J dropped 5; count of bases not matched to a gene: 7. This CDR3 comprises 15 residues. In germline, CDR1 is MGHRA, CDR2 YSYEKL. The CDR3 DNA follows: TGCGCCAGCAGCCAATACTTACCGGGAGGAGATACGCAGTATTTT. Amino acids: CASSQYLPGGDTQYF.

The V gene is TRBV27, the J gene TRBJ2-1; 7 nucleotides match TRBD2. Germline V gives CDR1 MNHEY, CDR2 SMNVEV (reference sequence). This CDR3 has 17 amino acids. With V trimmed by 7 bases and J by 1 base, 13 bases remained unmatched. CDR3 nucleotides: TGTGCCAGCACCAAAAGCGAAGCGGGGTCTTCCTACAATGAGCAGTTCTTC. Protein sequence: CASTKSEAGSSYNEQFF.

The rearrangement joins TRBV15 to TRBJ2-1, with D unclear. CDR1 LNHNV and CDR2 YYDKDF come from the germline V gene (reference sequence). This CDR3 is 11 amino acids long. Trimming cost V 1 base and J 8 bases, with 3 bases left between them. CDR3 loop: CATSRVDEQFF. The CDR3 coding sequence is TGTGCCACCAGCAGAGTCGATGAGCAGTTCTTC.